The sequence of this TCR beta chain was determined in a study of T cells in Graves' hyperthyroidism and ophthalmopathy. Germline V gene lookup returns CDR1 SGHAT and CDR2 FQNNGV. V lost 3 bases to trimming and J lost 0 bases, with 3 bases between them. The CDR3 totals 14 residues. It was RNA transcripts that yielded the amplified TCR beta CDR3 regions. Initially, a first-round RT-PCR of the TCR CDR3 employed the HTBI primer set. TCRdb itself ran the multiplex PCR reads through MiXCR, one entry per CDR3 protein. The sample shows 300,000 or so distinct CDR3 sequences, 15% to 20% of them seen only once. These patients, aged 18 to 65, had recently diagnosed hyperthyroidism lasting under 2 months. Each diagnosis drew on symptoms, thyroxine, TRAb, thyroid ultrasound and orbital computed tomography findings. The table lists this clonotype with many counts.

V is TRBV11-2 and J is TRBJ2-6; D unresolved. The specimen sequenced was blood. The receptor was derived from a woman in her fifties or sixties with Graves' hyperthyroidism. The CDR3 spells CASSFNSGANVLTF. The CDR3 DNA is TGTGCCAGCAGCTTCAACTCTGGGGCCAACGTCCTGACTTTC.